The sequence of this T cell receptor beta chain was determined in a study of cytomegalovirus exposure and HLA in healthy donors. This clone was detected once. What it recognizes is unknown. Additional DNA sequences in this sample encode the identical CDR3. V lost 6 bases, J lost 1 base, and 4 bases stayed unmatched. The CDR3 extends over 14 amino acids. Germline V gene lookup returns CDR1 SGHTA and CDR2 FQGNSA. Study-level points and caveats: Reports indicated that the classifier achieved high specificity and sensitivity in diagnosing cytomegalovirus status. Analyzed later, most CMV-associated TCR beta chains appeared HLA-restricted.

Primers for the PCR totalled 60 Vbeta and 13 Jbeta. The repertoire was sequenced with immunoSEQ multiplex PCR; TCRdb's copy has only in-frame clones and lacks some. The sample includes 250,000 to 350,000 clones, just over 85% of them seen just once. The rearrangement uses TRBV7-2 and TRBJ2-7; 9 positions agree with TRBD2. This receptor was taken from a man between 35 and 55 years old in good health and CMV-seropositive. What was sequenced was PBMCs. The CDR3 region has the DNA TGTGCCAGCAGTTTGACTAGCGGATCCTACGAGCAGTACTTC. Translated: CASSLTSGSYEQYF.